This entry concerns a single TCR beta chain. Its antigen remains unknown. V dropped 1 base and J dropped 4; count of bases not matched to a gene: 2. Germline CDR1 and CDR2: KGHSH and LQKENI. The CDR3 extends over 14 amino acids. PCR was performed using 60 Vbeta and 13 Jbeta primers. Clones were sequenced by immunoSEQ multiplex PCR, and TCRdb holds only the in-frame ones, with some missing. The sample lists under 110,000 clones; about 75% were seen once. The entry originates in a study of cytomegalovirus exposure and HLA in healthy donors. Study observations and caveats: The study designated around 150 TCR beta chains cytomegalovirus-associated.

The receptor's source is a man aged 35-49 years in good health and CMV-seronegative. V is TRBV18 and J is TRBJ2-5; 8 bases match TRBD1. The sequencing input was PBMCs. DNA of the CDR3: TGTGCCAGCTCACCACAGACAGGGGTAGAGACCCAGTACTTC. It encodes CASSPQTGVETQYF.